Shown below are 29 T cell receptor beta chains from a single sample sequenced in a study of response to subunit inactivated influenza vaccine. MiXCR, applied by TCRdb to the RT-PCR reads, yields one record per CDR3 protein. The sample carries more than 700,000 distinct CDR3 sequences, 21% recorded once. Sequencing was performed on PBMCs from blood, taken roughly 5 days after vaccination. The receptors here all came from a man aged 45-65 years who received an inactivated influenza vaccine.

At least ten counts were recorded for this clonotype. The gene calls are TRBV6-4 and TRBJ1-2; D is possibly TRBD1 (5 bases). Germline V gene data show CDR1 as MRHNA and CDR2 as SNTAGT. Trimming took 7 bases from V and 4 from J, leaving 16 bases between them. This CDR3 has 14 amino acids. The CDR3 DNA sequence: TGTGCCAGCACCCCCGAGGCAGGGAGCTATGGCTACACCTTC. Protein sequence: CASTPEAGSYGYTF.

The sample holds a few counts of this clonotype. The chain uses TRBV2 and TRBJ1-2, with D possibly being TRBD1 (5 bases). The CDR3 is made up of 14 amino acids. V lost 7 bases to trimming and J lost 0 bases, with 12 bases between them. Germline V gene sequence: CDR1 SNHLY, CDR2 FYNNEI. CDR3 sequence (DNA): TGTGCCAGCAAAGGGGATTTAGCTAACTATGGCTACACCTTC. It encodes CASKGDLANYGYTF.

V gene TRBV12-3 or TRBV12-4 combines with J gene TRBJ2-4, with D possibly TRBD1 on 6 matching bases. Trimming removed 6 bases from V and 15 bases from J, with 24 bases in between. This CDR3 has 14 amino acids. DNA for the CDR3: TGTGCCAGCAGCGGCCCCAGGGGCCTACAAGTTCTGTACTTC. Amino acid sequence: CASSGPRGLQVLYF.

At least ten counts were recorded for this clonotype. This sequence joins TRBV10-3 and TRBJ2-3; D may be TRBD2 (6 bases). This CDR3 contains 16 residues. V gave up 0 bases and J gave up 2 bases, with 12 bases separating them. Germline V gene data show CDR1 as ENHRY and CDR2 as SYGVKD. This CDR3 is CAISESGGASTDTQYF. In DNA, the CDR3 is TGTGCCATCAGTGAGTCGGGCGGGGCCTCCACAGATACGCAGTATTTT.

The gene calls are TRBV4-2 and TRBJ2-3; D is unresolved. V lost 0 bases to trimming and J lost 4 bases, with 8 bases between them. The CDR3 spans 14 residues. Looked up from germline, CDR1 is LGHNA and CDR2 is YNFKEQ. DNA for the CDR3: TGTGCCAGCAGCCAAGATCTCAGAGCAGATACGCAGTATTTT. The encoded protein is CASSQDLRADTQYF.

This clonotype came up a few times. The chain carries TRBV6-1 and TRBJ2-3, with 8 bases that match TRBD2. V dropped 8 bases and J dropped 8; count of bases not matched to a gene: 15. The CDR3 totals 15 residues. Germline V gene data show CDR1 as MNHNS and CDR2 as SASEGT. As DNA, the CDR3 is TGTGCCAGCTCAGGACTAGCTCGGGAGGGAGTTACGCAGTATTTT. Protein sequence: CASSGLAREGVTQYF.

The V gene is TRBV27, the J gene TRBJ1-1; tentatively, D is TRBD1 (5 bases). The CDR3 totals 13 residues. Trimming took off 2 bases at V and 8 bases at J, with 12 bases between the two ends. Germline CDR1 MNHEY, CDR2 SMNVEV (reference sequence). CDR3 amino acids: CASSLTQGREAFF. The CDR3 DNA sequence: TGTGCCAGCAGTTTAACTCAGGGAAGGGAAGCTTTCTTT.

The V gene is TRBV7-2, the J gene TRBJ1-6; the match to TRBD1 covers 9 bases. The CDR3 runs to 15 residues. The germline V gene encodes CDR1 SGHTA and CDR2 FQGNSA. After removal of 6 bases from V and 10 bases from J, the junction contained 10 bases not matched to a gene. The CDR3 region is CASRATGTGTSPLHF. CDR3 sequence (DNA): TGTGCCAGCAGAGCGACCGGGACAGGGACGTCACCCCTCCACTTT.

This clonotype was found a few times. V usage is TRBV7-2 and J usage is TRBJ2-1; D might be TRBD2 (6 bases). CDR1 is SGHTA, CDR2 FQGNSA, per germline. CDR3 length equals 15 residues. With 4 bases removed from V and 10 bases from J, the gap between germline ends came to 20 bases. CDR3 amino acids: CASSSYMSAGKEQFF. DNA of the CDR3: TGTGCCAGCAGCTCGTACATGTCGGCGGGGAAAGAGCAGTTCTTC.

The chain employs TRBV5-1 and TRBJ2-7; 9 nucleotides align to TRBD1. Germline-derived CDR1 and CDR2 are SGHRS and YFSETQ. The CDR3 extends over 16 amino acids. V trimming: 4 bases; J trimming: 3 bases; junction bases outside the gene matches: 11. CDR3 sequence reads: CASSPTWGQGNYEQYF. The CDR3 DNA follows: TGCGCCAGCAGCCCAACATGGGGACAGGGTAACTACGAGCAGTACTTC.

This clonotype was seen repeatedly, ten times or more. This chain joins TRBV28 and TRBJ2-3, with D possibly called TRBD1 or TRBD2 (6 bases each). CDR3 length equals 15 residues. Germline lookup yields CDR1 MDHEN and CDR2 SYDVKM. V was shortened by 6 bases and J by 4 bases, with 17 bases between the two germline ends. The CDR3 loop is CASSPLGGPADTQYF. The CDR3 DNA follows: TGTGCCAGCAGCCCGCTGGGGGGCCCCGCAGATACGCAGTATTTT.

This clonotype has only a few counts. J is TRBJ2-7 and V is TRBV11-3, with no clear D. The V gene lost 4 bases and the J gene lost 6 bases, with 10 bases spanning the gap. The germline gives CDR1 SGHNT, CDR2 YENEEA. The CDR3 is 12 amino acids. The CDR3 loop is CASSSLDSEQYF. The CDR3 coding sequence is TGTGCCAGCAGCTCTTTGGATAGCGAGCAGTACTTC.

This clonotype was recorded a few times. The chain combines TRBV29-1 with TRBJ2-3; TRBD2 matches 8 bases. The ends lost 5 bases at V and 4 bases at J; junction bases unmatched: 11. The V gene's germline CDR1 is SQVTM and CDR2 ANQGSEA. This CDR3 comprises 15 residues. Written as DNA, the CDR3 is TGCAGCGTTAAGAGGACGGGGGGGCTAGCAGATACGCAGTATTTT. Translated: CSVKRTGGLADTQYF.

This clonotype was recorded once. As DNA, the CDR3 is TGCGCCAGCAGCCAAGATGTAAAGGGTTCCTACAATGAGCAGTTCTTC. This encodes CASSQDVKGSYNEQFF. V and J are TRBV4-3 and TRBJ2-1; D is undetermined. CDR1 LGHNA and CDR2 YSLEER come from the germline V gene. The CDR3 sequence is 16 residues long. Trimming shortened V by 0 bases and J by 1 base, and 10 bases separated the two germline ends.

This rearrangement joins TRBV20-1 to TRBJ1-5, with TRBD1 matching over 8 bases. CDR3 length: 16 residues. CDR1 DFQATT and CDR2 SNEGSKA come from the germline V gene (reference sequence). Trimming took 5 bases from V and 0 from J; bases not matched to a gene: 9. DNA for the CDR3: TGCAGTGCTCCGGGACAGGTGGAATATAGCAATCAGCCCCAGCATTTT. It yields the protein CSAPGQVEYSNQPQHF.

The chain uses TRBV5-5 and TRBJ2-5; TRBD2 matches at 11 bases. The CDR3 totals 17 residues. The junction had 8 bases not matched to a gene; V was cut back by 4 bases and J by 0 bases. The V gene's germline CDR1 is SGHKS and CDR2 YYEKEE (reference sequence). CDR3 region: CASSGAVLAGDQETQYF. In DNA form, the CDR3 reads TGTGCCAGCAGCGGGGCCGTACTAGCGGGGGACCAAGAGACCCAGTACTTC.

This chain's CDR3 is CASSPYFRSTDTQYF. The CDR3, as DNA: TGTGCCAGCAGTCCATACTTTCGTAGCACAGATACGCAGTATTTT. V usage is TRBV27 and J usage is TRBJ2-3; no clear D. The length of the CDR3 is 15 residues. V shed 5 bases and J shed 0 bases, with 12 bases lying between them. Germline V gives CDR1 MNHEY, CDR2 SMNVEV (reference sequence).

This clonotype has more than one count but fewer than ten. This CDR3 reads CASSQDRRTGYNEQFF. The CDR3 DNA reads TGCGCCAGCAGCCAAGATAGGAGGACTGGTTACAATGAGCAGTTCTTC. The V gene is TRBV4-3, the J gene TRBJ2-1; D might be TRBD2 (5 bases). Per the germline V gene, CDR1 is LGHNA and CDR2 is YSLEER. Trimming removed 0 bases at V and 4 bases at J, with 13 bases between. The CDR3 extends over 16 amino acids.

The gene calls are TRBV18 and TRBJ2-7; D is unclear. The CDR3 extends over 14 amino acids. Germline V gene data show CDR1 as KGHSH and CDR2 as LQKENI. Trimming shortened V by 5 bases and J by 1 base, and 12 bases separated the two germline ends. In DNA form, the CDR3 reads TGTGCCAGCTCATCTGGACGGAAGTCCTACGAGCAGTACTTC. Protein product: CASSSGRKSYEQYF.

This clonotype was seen at least ten times. The gene calls are TRBV4-2 and TRBJ2-3; 9 bases match TRBD2. Germline V gene sequence: CDR1 LGHNA, CDR2 YNFKEQ. V dropped 1 base and J dropped 4; count of bases not matched to a gene: 9. This CDR3 has 17 residues. The CDR3 loop reads CASSQGASGGSSDTQYF. The CDR3 coding sequence is TGTGCCAGCAGCCAAGGGGCCAGCGGGGGGAGTTCAGATACGCAGTATTTT.

V and J are TRBV7-2 and TRBJ1-2; the D is unclear. V lost 6 bases and J 4 bases, leaving 12 bases between the germline ends. The CDR3 sequence is 13 residues long. Germline V lookup: CDR1 SGHTA, CDR2 FQGNSA. The CDR3 nucleotides read TGTGCCAGCAGGTCCAAGACGTCCTATGGCTACACCTTC. Translation gives CASRSKTSYGYTF.

The CDR3 nucleotides read TGCAGTGCGCGACTTCCTTTCGGCTACGAGCAGTACTTC. Its protein is CSARLPFGYEQYF. The rearrangement uses TRBV20-1 and TRBJ2-7, with D unresolved. Germline V CDR1 and CDR2: DFQATT, SNEGSKA (reference sequence). The CDR3 extends over 13 amino acids. The germline V and J ends were trimmed by 6 bases and 3 bases, with 15 bases remaining between them.

The rearrangement links TRBV7-2 to TRBJ2-2; 8 positions match TRBD2. The CDR3 sequence is 15 residues long. Germline V gene lookup returns CDR1 SGHTA and CDR2 FQGNSA. V dropped 3 bases and J dropped 8; count of bases not matched to a gene: 8. CDR3 sequence (DNA): TGTGCCAGCAGCTTTCGGCGGGGGGCGAGAGGGGAGCTGTTTTTT. Protein: CASSFRRGARGELFF.

This clonotype has only a few counts. The V and J genes are TRBV3-1 and TRBJ2-4; D is possibly TRBD1 (6 bases). This CDR3 region has 16 residues. V lost 3 bases and J lost 0, with 12 bases in between. Germline CDR1 reads LGHDT; CDR2 reads YNNKEL (reference sequence). The CDR3 loop reads CASSQGHLRAKNIQYF. The CDR3 DNA is TGTGCCAGCAGCCAGGGACACCTCCGAGCCAAAAACATTCAGTACTTC.

This clonotype came up a few times. This chain uses TRBV7-9 with TRBJ2-5, with a weak D call TRBD1 (6 bases). Germline CDR1 SEHNR, CDR2 FQNEAQ (reference sequence). Trimming removed 4 bases from V and 4 bases from J, with 19 bases in between. The CDR3 covers 16 residues. The CDR3 here is CASSSRTEWGRETQYF. The CDR3 DNA reads as TGTGCCAGCAGCTCCCGGACAGAATGGGGCCGAGAGACCCAGTACTTC.

The genes are TRBV12-3 or TRBV12-4 and TRBJ1-3; D is unclear. This CDR3 has 13 residues. The germline V and J ends were trimmed by 3 bases and 6 bases, with 9 bases remaining between them. CDR3 region: CASSFDGTNTIYF. The CDR3, as DNA: TGTGCCAGCAGTTTCGACGGTACAAACACCATATATTTT.

This clonotype was detected once. This chain connects TRBV7-9 to TRBJ2-7, with D maybe TRBD1 (6 bases). From germline, CDR1 is SEHNR and CDR2 FQNEAQ (reference sequence). V was pared by 7 bases and J by 1 base, with 17 bases between. The CDR3 covers 15 residues. The CDR3 DNA reads as TGTGCCAGCACCACCGTGGGGGCGGCGTCCTACGAGCAGTACTTC. Residues: CASTTVGAASYEQYF.

This clonotype has at least ten counts. The CDR3 loop is CSARGGLAGDPYEQYF. CDR3 DNA: TGCAGTGCTAGAGGGGGACTAGCGGGGGACCCCTACGAGCAGTACTTC. The genes are TRBV20-1 and TRBJ2-7; TRBD2 agrees at 14 bases. Germline CDR1 reads DFQATT; CDR2 reads SNEGSKA (reference sequence). Trimming took 1 base from V and 2 from J; bases not matched to a gene: 4. This CDR3 is 16 amino acids long.

The chain links TRBV19 to TRBJ1-2; the D is unclear. CDR3 size: 13 residues. Trimming removed 5 bases at V and 8 bases at J, with 15 bases between. Germline assignment: CDR1 LNHDA and CDR2 SQIVND (reference sequence). CDR3 protein: CASSPDEEVGYTF. The CDR3 nucleotides are TGTGCCAGTAGTCCGGATGAGGAGGTGGGCTACACCTTC.